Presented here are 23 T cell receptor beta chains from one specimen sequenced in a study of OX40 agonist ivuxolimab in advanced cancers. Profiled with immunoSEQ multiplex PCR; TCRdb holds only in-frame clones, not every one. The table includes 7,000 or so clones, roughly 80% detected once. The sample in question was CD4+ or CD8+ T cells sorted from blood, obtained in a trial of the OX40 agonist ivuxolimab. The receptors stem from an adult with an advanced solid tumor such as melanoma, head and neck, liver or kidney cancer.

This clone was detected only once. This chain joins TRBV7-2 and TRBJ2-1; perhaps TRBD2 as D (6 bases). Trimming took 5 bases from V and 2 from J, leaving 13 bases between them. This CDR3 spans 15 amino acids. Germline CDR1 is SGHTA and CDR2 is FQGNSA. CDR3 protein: CASSKGTYTYNEQFF. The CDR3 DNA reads TGTGCCAGCAGCAAAGGGACTTATACCTACAATGAGCAGTTCTTC.

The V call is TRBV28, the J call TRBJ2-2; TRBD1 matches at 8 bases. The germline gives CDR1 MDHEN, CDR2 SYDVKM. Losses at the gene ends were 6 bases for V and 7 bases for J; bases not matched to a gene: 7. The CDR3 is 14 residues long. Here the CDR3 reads CASRDRGVSGELFF. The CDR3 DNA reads TGTGCCAGCAGAGACAGGGGAGTAAGCGGGGAGCTGTTTTTT. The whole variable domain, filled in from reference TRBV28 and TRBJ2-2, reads DVKVTQSSRYLVKRTGEKVFLECVQDMDHENMFWYRQDPGLGLRLIYFSYDVKMKEKGDIPEGYSVSREKKERFSLILESASTNQTSMYLCASRDRGVSGELFFGEGSRLTVL.

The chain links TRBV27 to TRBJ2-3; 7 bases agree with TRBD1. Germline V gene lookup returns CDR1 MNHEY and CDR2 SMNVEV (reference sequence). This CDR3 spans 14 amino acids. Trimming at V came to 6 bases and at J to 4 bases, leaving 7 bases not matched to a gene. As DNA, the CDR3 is TGTGCCAGCAGGTCGGCAGGGGGTTCAGATACGCAGTATTTT. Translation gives CASRSAGGSDTQYF.

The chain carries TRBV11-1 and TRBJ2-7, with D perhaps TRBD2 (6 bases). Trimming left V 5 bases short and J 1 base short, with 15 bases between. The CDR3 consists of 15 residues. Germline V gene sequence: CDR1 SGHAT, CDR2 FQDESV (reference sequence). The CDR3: CASSPNPGGSYEQYF. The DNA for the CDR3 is TGTGCCAGCAGCCCGAACCCCGGGGGTTCCTACGAGCAGTACTTC.

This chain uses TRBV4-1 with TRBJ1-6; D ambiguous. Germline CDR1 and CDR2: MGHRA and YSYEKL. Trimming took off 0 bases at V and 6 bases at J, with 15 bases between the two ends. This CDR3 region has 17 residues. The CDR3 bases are TGCGCCAGCAGCCAAGAGGACCGAAATGGCGGTAATTCACCCCTCCACTTT. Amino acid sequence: CASSQEDRNGGNSPLHF.

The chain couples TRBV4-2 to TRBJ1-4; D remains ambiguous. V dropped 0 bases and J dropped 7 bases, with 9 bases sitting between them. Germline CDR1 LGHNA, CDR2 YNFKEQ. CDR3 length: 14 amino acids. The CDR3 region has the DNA TGTGCCAGCAGCCAAGACTTGATGAGTGAAAAACTGTTTTTT. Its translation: CASSQDLMSEKLFF.

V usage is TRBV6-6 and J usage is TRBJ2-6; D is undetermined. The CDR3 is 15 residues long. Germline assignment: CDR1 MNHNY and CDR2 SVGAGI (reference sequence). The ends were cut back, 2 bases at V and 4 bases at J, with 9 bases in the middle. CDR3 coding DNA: TGTGCCAGCAGTTACGTCGGTTCAGGGGCCAACGTCCTGACTTTC. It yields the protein CASSYVGSGANVLTF.

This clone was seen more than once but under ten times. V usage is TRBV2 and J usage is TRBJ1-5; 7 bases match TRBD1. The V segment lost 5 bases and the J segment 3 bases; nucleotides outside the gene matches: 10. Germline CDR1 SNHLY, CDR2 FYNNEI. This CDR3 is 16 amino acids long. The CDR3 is CASSPARQGPNQPQHF. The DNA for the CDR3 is TGTGCCAGCAGTCCTGCCCGACAGGGACCCAATCAGCCCCAGCATTTT.

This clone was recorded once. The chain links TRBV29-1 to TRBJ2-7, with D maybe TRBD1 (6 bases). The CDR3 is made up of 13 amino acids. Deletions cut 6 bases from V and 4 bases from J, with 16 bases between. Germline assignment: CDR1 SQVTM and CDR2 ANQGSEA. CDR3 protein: CSVQGRQAYEQYF. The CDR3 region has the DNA TGCAGCGTGCAGGGGCGCCAGGCTTACGAGCAGTACTTC.

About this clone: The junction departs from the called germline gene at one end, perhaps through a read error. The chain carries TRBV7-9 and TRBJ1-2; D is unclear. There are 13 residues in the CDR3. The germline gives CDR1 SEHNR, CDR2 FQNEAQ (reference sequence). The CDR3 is CAGSLGHGHGYTF. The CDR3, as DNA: TGTGCCGGCAGCTTAGGTCATGGGCATGGCTACACCTTC.

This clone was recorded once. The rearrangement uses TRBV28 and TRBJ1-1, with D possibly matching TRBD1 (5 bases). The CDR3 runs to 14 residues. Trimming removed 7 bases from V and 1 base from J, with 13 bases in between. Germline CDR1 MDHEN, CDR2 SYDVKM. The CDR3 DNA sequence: TGTGCCAGCACCCCGGGGGGGGAGAACACTGAAGCTTTCTTT. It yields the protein CASTPGGENTEAFF.

This CDR3 reads CAWSETGRASYNEQFF. DNA for the CDR3: TGTGCCTGGAGTGAAACCGGGAGAGCGTCCTACAATGAGCAGTTCTTC. This chain joins TRBV30 and TRBJ2-1, with D perhaps matching TRBD2 (6 bases). V shed 1 base and J shed 1 base, with 14 bases lying between them. The CDR3 sequence is 16 residues long. Germline lookup yields CDR1 GTSNPN and CDR2 SVGIG (reference sequence).

In DNA form, the CDR3 reads TGCAGCGCCTTGACAGGGGCATCCTACGAGCAGTACTTC. Its translation: CSALTGASYEQYF. The rearrangement links TRBV29-1 to TRBJ2-7; 8 positions agree with TRBD1. Losses at the gene ends were 7 bases for V and 1 base for J; bases not matched to a gene: 6. The length of the CDR3 is 13 residues. Germline assignment: CDR1 SQVTM and CDR2 ANQGSEA.

CDR3 in DNA: TGTGCCAGCAGCGTAGAAGAGGGAAATACTATTAACACAGATACGCAGTATTTT. It yields the protein CASSVEEGNTINTDTQYF. V is TRBV7-8 and J is TRBJ2-3; a possible D gene is TRBD2 (5 bases). Germline assignment: CDR1 SGHVS and CDR2 FQNEAQ. V was pared by 5 bases and J by 2 bases, with 23 bases between. The CDR3 contains 18 residues.

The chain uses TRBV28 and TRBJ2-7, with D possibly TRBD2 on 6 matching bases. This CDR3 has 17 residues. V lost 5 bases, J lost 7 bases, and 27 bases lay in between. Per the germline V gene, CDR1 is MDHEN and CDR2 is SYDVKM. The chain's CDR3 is CASSTLPGLSLRWEQYF. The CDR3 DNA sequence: TGTGCCAGCAGTACCCTTCCGGGACTCTCCCTAAGATGGGAGCAGTACTTC.

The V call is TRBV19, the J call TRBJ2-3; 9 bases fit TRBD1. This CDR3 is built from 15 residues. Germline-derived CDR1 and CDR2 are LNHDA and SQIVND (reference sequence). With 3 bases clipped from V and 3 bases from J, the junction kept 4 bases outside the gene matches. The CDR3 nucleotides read TGTGCCAGTAGTATCGGGACAGGGTGGACAGATACGCAGTATTTT. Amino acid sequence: CASSIGTGWTDTQYF.

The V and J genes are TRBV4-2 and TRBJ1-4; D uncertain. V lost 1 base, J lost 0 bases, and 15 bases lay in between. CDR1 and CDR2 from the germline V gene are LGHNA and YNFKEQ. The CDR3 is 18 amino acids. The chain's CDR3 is CASSQVIQNWATNEKLFF. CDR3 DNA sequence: TGTGCCAGCAGCCAAGTAATCCAAAACTGGGCAACTAATGAAAAACTGTTTTTT.

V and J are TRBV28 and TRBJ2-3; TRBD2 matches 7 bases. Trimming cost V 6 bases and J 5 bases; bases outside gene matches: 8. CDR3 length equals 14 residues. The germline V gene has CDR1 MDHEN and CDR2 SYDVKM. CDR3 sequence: CASSSWAGEDTQYF. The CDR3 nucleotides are TGTGCCAGCAGCTCCTGGGCGGGAGAAGATACGCAGTATTTT. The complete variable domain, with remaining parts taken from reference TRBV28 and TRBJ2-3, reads DVKVTQSSRYLVKRTGEKVFLECVQDMDHENMFWYRQDPGLGLRLIYFSYDVKMKEKGDIPEGYSVSREKKERFSLILESASTNQTSMYLCASSSWAGEDTQYFGPGTRLTVL.

The CDR3 reads CASSQEVGAGPYEQYF. In nucleotides, the CDR3 is TGCGCCAGCAGCCAAGAAGTAGGGGCCGGTCCCTACGAGCAGTACTTC. The chain recombines TRBV4-1 with TRBJ2-7; TRBD1 might be the D (5 bases). The V end was cut by 0 bases, the J end by 2 bases, with 14 bases between. Germline V gene lookup returns CDR1 MGHRA and CDR2 YSYEKL. The CDR3 spans 16 residues.

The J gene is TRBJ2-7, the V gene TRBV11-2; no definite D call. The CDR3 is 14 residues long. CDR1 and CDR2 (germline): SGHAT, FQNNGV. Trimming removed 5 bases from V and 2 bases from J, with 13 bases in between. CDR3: CASSPYSPPYEQYF. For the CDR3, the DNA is TGTGCCAGCAGCCCTTACAGTCCTCCCTACGAGCAGTACTTC.

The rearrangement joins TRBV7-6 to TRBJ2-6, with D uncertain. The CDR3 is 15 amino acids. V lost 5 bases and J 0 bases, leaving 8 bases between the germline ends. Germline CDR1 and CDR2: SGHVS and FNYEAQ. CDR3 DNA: TGTGCCAGCAGCGAGATTTTCTCTGGGGCCAACGTCCTGACTTTC. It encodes CASSEIFSGANVLTF.

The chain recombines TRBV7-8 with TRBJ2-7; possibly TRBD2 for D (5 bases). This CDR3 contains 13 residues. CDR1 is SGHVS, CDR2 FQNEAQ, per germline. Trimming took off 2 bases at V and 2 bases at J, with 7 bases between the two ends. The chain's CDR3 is CASSLRGTYEQYF. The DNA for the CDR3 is TGTGCCAGCAGCTTACGGGGAACCTACGAGCAGTACTTC.

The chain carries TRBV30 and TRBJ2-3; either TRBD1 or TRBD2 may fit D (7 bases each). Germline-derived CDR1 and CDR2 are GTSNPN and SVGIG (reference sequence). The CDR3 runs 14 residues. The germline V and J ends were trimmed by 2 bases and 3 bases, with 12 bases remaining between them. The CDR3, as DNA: TGTGCCTGGAGTCTCCAGGGGGGGACAGATACGCAGTATTTT. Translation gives CAWSLQGGTDTQYF.